This TCR beta chain is drawn from a study of radiotherapy plus CTLA-4 blockade in lung cancer. J lost 4 bases, V lost 4 bases, and 4 bases had no gene match. This CDR3 is 14 amino acids long. Germline assignment: CDR1 ENHRY and CDR2 SYGVKD. Some clones are missing from TCRdb's copy, which holds only in-frame ones; the method was immunoSEQ multiplex PCR. The sample contains 50,000 to 60,000 clones, over 75% of which appear only once. This rearrangement joins TRBV10-3 to TRBJ2-7; 10 bases align to TRBD1. Sample: peripheral blood, taken from a patient treated with radiotherapy plus ipilimumab. This receptor was taken from a human donor with non-small cell lung cancer who had a complete response to radiotherapy plus ipilimumab. CDR3 bases: TGTGCCATCAGTGTAGACAGGGGGCTTTACGAGCAGTACGTC. Its translation: CAISVDRGLYEQYV.